This T cell receptor beta chain is from a study of CD8+ T cells in alopecia areata. Across the study: The drug, oral tofacitinib, was given to treated patients at 5 to 10 mg twice daily.

Extracted from the samples, RNA was reverse transcribed into cDNA to serve as the sequencing template. The table came from immunoSEQ multiplex PCR; TCRdb's copy has only in-frame clones and leaves some out. The sample carries roughly 200,000 clones, roughly three fifths recorded once. This sample's treatment: oral pan-JAK inhibitor, 5-10 mg twice daily. This clone has just one count. Germline lookup yields CDR1 SGHNT and CDR2 YYREEE (reference sequence). V lost 7 bases and J 4 bases, leaving 10 bases between the germline ends. The CDR3 covers 12 residues. This sequence joins TRBV5-4 and TRBJ2-3; tentatively, D is TRBD2 (6 bases). The source is a human donor with alopecia areata. The sequences come from CD4+ T cells sorted from blood, collected at week 4, from a patient treated with tofacitinib. The CDR3 nucleotides read TGTGCCAGCCACGCGGGGCCAGATACGCAGTATTTT. It is translated as CASHAGPDTQYF.